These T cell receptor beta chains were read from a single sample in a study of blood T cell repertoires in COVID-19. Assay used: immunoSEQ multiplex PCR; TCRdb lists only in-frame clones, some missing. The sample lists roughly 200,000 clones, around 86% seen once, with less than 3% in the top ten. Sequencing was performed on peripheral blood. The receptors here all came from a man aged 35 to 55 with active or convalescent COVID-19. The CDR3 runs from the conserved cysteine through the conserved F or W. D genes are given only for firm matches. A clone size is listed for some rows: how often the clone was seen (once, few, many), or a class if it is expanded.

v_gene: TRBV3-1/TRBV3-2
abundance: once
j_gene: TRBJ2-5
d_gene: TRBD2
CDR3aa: CATRASGGVQETQYF
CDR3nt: TGTGCCACCCGAGCTAGCGGGGGTGTACAAGAGACCCAGTACTTC

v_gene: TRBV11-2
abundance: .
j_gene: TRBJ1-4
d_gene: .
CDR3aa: CASSLRHATNEKLFF
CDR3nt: TGTGCCAGCAGCTTACGACACGCAACTAATGAAAAACTGTTTTTT

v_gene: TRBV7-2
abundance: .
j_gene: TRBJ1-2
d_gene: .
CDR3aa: CASRVVGNYGYTF
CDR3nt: TGTGCCAGCAGAGTCGTGGGCAACTATGGCTACACCTTC

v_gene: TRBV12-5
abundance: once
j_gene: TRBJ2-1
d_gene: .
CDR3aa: CASGLGGGGRHNEQFF
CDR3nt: TGTGCTAGTGGACTTGGGGGGGGCGGAAGACACAATGAGCAGTTCTTC

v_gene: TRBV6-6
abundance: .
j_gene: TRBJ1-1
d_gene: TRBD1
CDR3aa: CASSYSDRAHTEAFF
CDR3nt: TGTGCCAGCAGTTACTCGGACAGGGCGCACACTGAAGCTTTCTTT

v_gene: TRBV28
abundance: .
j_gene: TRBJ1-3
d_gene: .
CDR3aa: CASSFGRTNKVTIYF
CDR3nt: TGTGCCAGCAGTTTTGGGCGAACGAACAAAGTCACCATATATTTT

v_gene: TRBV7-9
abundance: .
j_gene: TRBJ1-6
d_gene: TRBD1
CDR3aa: CASSRTQGSYNSPLHF
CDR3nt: TGTGCCAGCAGCCGGACACAGGGGTCCTATAATTCACCCCTCCACTTT

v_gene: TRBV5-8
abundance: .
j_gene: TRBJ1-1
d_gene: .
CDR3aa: CASSLERYTEAFF
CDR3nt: TGTGCCAGCAGCTTGGAGCGGTACACTGAAGCTTTCTTT

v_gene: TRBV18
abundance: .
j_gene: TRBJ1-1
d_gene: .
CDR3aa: CASSPGQTFEAFF
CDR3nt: TGTGCCAGCTCACCTGGTCAGACTTTTGAAGCTTTCTTT

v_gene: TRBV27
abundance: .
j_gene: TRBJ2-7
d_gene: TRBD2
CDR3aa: CASRPGGVQNEQYF
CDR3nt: TGTGCCAGCCGCCCCGGGGGGGTGCAAAACGAGCAGTACTTC

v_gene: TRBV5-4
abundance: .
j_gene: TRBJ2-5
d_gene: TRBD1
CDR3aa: CASSYTLTGEFRETQYF
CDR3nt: TGTGCCAGCAGCTATACGCTGACAGGGGAGTTTCGAGAGACCCAGTACTTC

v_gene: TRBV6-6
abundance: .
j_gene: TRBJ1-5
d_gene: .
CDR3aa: CASSYPGGSNQPQHF
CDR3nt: TGTGCCAGCAGTTACCCGGGGGGAAGCAATCAGCCCCAGCATTTT

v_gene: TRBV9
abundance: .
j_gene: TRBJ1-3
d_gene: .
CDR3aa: CASSGGQTGNTIYF
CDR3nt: TGTGCCAGCAGCGGGGGACAAACTGGAAACACCATATATTTT

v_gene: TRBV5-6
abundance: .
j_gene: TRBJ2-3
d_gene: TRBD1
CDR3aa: CASRGGQNLPTDTQYF
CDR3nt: TGTGCCAGCAGAGGGGGACAGAACCTACCCACAGATACGCAGTATTTT

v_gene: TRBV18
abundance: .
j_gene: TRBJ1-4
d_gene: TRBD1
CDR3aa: CASSPRDSEKLFF
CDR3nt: TGTGCCAGCTCACCGAGGGACAGCGAAAAACTGTTTTTT

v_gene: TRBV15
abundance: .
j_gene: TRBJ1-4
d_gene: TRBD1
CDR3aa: CATSRDFLTGDVEKLFF
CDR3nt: TGTGCCACCAGCAGAGATTTTTTGACAGGGGATGTTGAAAAACTGTTTTTT

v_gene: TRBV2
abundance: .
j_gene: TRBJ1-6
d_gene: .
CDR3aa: CASSERGTSPLHF
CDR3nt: TGTGCCAGCAGTGAACGGGGTACTTCACCCCTCCACTTT

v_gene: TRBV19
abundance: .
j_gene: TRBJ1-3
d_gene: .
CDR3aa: CASSSGSAGNTIYF
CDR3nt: TGTGCCAGTAGCTCCGGGTCCGCCGGAAACACCATATATTTT

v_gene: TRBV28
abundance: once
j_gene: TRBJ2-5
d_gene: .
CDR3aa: CASSSLAEGRETQYF
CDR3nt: TGTGCCAGCAGTTCCCTAGCTGAGGGAAGAGAGACCCAGTACTTC

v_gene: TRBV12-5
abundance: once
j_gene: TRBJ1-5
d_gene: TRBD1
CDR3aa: CASGPLQEGARNQPQHF
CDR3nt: TGTGCTAGTGGTCCCCTACAAGAGGGGGCGAGGAATCAGCCCCAGCATTTT

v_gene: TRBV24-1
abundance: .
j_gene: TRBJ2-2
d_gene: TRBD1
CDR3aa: CATRGQYTGELFF
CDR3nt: TGTGCCACCAGGGGACAGTACACCGGGGAGCTGTTTTTT

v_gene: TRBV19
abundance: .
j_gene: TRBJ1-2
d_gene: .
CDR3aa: CASTMGPQREYGYTF
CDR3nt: TGTGCCAGTACCATGGGCCCCCAGAGGGAATATGGCTACACCTTC

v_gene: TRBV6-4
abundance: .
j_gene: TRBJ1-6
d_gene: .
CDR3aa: CASSGQAPNNSPLHF
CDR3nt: TGTGCCAGCAGTGGACAGGCACCGAATAATTCACCCCTCCACTTT

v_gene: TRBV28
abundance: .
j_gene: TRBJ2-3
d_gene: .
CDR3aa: CASGTPSGYSTDTQYF
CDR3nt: TGTGCCAGCGGAACCCCGAGCGGGTATAGCACAGATACGCAGTATTTT

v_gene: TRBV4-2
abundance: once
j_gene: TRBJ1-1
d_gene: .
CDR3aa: CASSPSLRRMNTEAFF
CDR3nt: TGTGCCAGCAGCCCAAGCCTACGCCGCATGAACACTGAAGCTTTCTTT

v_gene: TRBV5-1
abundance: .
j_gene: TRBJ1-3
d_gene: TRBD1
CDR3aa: CASSSGTGGYFDTIYF
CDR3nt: TGCGCCAGCAGCTCTGGGACAGGGGGCTATTTCGACACCATATATTTT

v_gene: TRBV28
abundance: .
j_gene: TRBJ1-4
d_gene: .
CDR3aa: CASSESQGFEKLFF
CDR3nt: TGTGCCAGCAGTGAGTCACAGGGATTTGAAAAACTGTTTTTT

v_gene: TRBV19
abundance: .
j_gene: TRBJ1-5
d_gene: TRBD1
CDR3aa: CASNEGAYQPQHF
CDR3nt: TGTGCCAGTAATGAGGGGGCTTATCAGCCCCAGCATTTT

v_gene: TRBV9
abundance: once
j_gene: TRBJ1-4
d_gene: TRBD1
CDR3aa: CASSLGQGGEKLFF
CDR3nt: TGTGCCAGCAGCCTGGGACAGGGGGGGGAAAAACTGTTTTTT